Below are 8 T cell receptor beta chains sequenced from a single sample in a study of OX40 agonist ivuxolimab in advanced cancers. Profiled with immunoSEQ multiplex PCR; TCRdb holds only in-frame clones, not every one. This table has tens of thousands of clones, 84% appearing once. This specimen was CD4+ or CD8+ T cells sorted from blood, taken in a trial of the OX40 agonist ivuxolimab. Receptors were obtained from an adult with an advanced solid tumor such as melanoma, head and neck, liver or kidney cancer.

This rearrangement joins TRBV2 to TRBJ2-1; 13 nucleotides match TRBD2. This CDR3 has 19 amino acids. CDR1 is SNHLY and CDR2 is FYNNEI in the germline V gene. V trimming: 0 bases; J trimming: 2 bases; junction bases outside the gene matches: 7. The CDR3 DNA reads TGTGCCAGCAGTGAAGCTGAGGGACTAGCGGGGTTGCCCTACAATGAGCAGTTCTTC. Translated, it gives CASSEAEGLAGLPYNEQFF.

CDR3 sequence reads: CASSELIRSARTGELFF. The CDR3 DNA sequence: TGTGCCAGCAGTGAACTCATTCGGAGCGCCAGAACGGGGGAGCTGTTTTTT. The rearrangement links TRBV6-1 to TRBJ2-2; D gene uncertain. In germline, CDR1 is MNHNS, CDR2 SASEGT. V lost 2 bases and J 8 bases, leaving 21 bases between the germline ends. This CDR3 is built from 17 residues.

This chain connects TRBV7-2 to TRBJ1-1, with D possibly being TRBD1 (6 bases). Germline-derived CDR1 and CDR2 are SGHTA and FQGNSA. This CDR3 is built from 15 residues. The ends were cut back, 6 bases at V and 4 bases at J, with 18 bases in the middle. CDR3 DNA: TGTGCCAGCAGTCCTAAAGGGGGGGGAAGCACTGAAGCTTTCTTT. Translated, it gives CASSPKGGGSTEAFF.

The chain links TRBV19 to TRBJ2-6; no clear D. Germline CDR1 reads LNHDA; CDR2 reads SQIVND (reference sequence). The CDR3 consists of 15 residues. V was shortened by 3 bases and J by 1 base, with 7 bases between the two germline ends. In DNA, the CDR3 is TGTGCCAGTAGTATGCTCGGGTCTGGGGCCAACGTCCTGACTTTC. Protein: CASSMLGSGANVLTF.

The chain carries TRBV10-3 and TRBJ1-6; 8 nucleotides align to TRBD1. The CDR3 totals 13 residues. The ends lost 4 bases at V and 9 bases at J; junction bases unmatched: 2. Germline assignment: CDR1 ENHRY and CDR2 SYGVKD. CDR3: CAISVDRGSPLHF. The CDR3 DNA follows: TGTGCCATCAGTGTCGACAGGGGTTCACCCCTCCACTTT.

The chain is built from TRBV18 and TRBJ1-2; a weak D match, TRBD1 (5 bases). The V end was cut by 6 bases, the J end by 4 bases, with 15 bases between. The CDR3 has 14 amino acids. CDR1 KGHSH and CDR2 LQKENI come from the germline V gene. Here the CDR3 reads CASSPKQEGYGYTF. CDR3 DNA sequence: TGTGCCAGCTCTCCAAAACAGGAGGGCTATGGCTACACCTTC. Together with reference TRBV18 and TRBJ1-2, the CDR3 gives the full variable domain: NAGVMQNPRHLVRRRGQEARLRCSPMKGHSHVYWYRQLPEEGLKFMVYLQKENIIDESGMPKERFSAEFPKEGPSILRIQQVVRGDSAAYFCASSPKQEGYGYTFGSGTRLTVV.

V gene TRBV27 combines with J gene TRBJ1-6; 7 bases line up with TRBD1. Germline V gene lookup returns CDR1 MNHEY and CDR2 SMNVEV (reference sequence). The CDR3 is 13 amino acids. V trimming: 8 bases; J trimming: 8 bases; junction bases outside the gene matches: 6. The CDR3 loop reads CASQGQRYSPLHF. CDR3 nucleotide sequence: TGTGCCAGCCAGGGACAGAGGTATTCACCCCTCCACTTT.

The rearrangement joins TRBV6-5 to TRBJ1-1; 7 nucleotides align to TRBD1. The CDR3 contains 11 residues. V shed 8 bases, J shed 8 bases, and the junction held 5 bases outside the gene matches. Germline values: CDR1 MNHEY, CDR2 SVGAGI. CDR3: CASSYRGEAFF. Here the CDR3 DNA reads TGTGCCAGCTCTTACAGGGGAGAAGCTTTCTTT.